These 11 T cell receptor beta chains were sequenced from one sample in a study of blood T cell repertoires in COVID-19 (dated by TCRdb to between 2020 and 2021). The method was the immunoSEQ multiplex PCR assay. TCRdb took over this immuneACCESS table, retaining in-frame rearrangements with V and J assigned. Such tables are incomplete; in checked studies, under half of the missing clones stem from an unresolved V gene, and the remainder is unexplained. The sample table shows hundreds of thousands of clones, and around nine tenths are seen once. The leading ten clones occupy 1% to 1.5% of the sample. What was sequenced was peripheral blood. The receptors here all came from a man aged 70-80 years with acute or convalescent COVID-19.

J is TRBJ2-1 and V is TRBV30; D may be TRBD1 (5 bases). Germline V gene sequence: CDR1 GTSNPN, CDR2 SVGIG (reference sequence). CDR3 length equals 14 residues. V lost 3 bases, J lost 0 bases, and 9 bases lay in between. CDR3 residues: CAWRWQGSYNEQFF. In nucleotides, the CDR3 is TGTGCCTGGAGGTGGCAGGGCTCCTACAATGAGCAGTTCTTC.

V gene TRBV5-1 combines with J gene TRBJ2-2; 7 nucleotides agree with TRBD2. The CDR3 covers 16 residues. The germline V gene has CDR1 SGHRS and CDR2 YFSETQ. J gave up 1 base and V 2 bases, and 5 bases lay outside the gene matches. Here the CDR3 DNA reads TGCGCCAGCAGCTTTGGCCAGCGGGGGAACACCGGGGAGCTGTTTTTT. As protein: CASSFGQRGNTGELFF.

The V gene is TRBV5-4, the J gene TRBJ1-6, with 8 bases identical to TRBD1. Germline V lookup: CDR1 SGHNT, CDR2 YYREEE (reference sequence). CDR3 length: 17 residues. V shed 0 bases, J shed 11 bases, and the junction held 13 bases outside the gene matches. DNA of the CDR3: TGTGCCAGCAGCTTGGACACTACCGGGACAGGACTCACACCCCTCCACTTT. This gives the protein CASSLDTTGTGLTPLHF.

The chain carries TRBV24-1 and TRBJ2-5, with D perhaps matching TRBD2 (5 bases). The CDR3 totals 16 residues. The V end lost 1 base, the J end lost 5 bases, and 16 bases lay between the germline ends. The germline CDR1 and CDR2 sequences are KGHDR and SFDVKD. The CDR3 bases are TGTGCCACCAGTGATTTAGTACGGGGATCCGGGGAGACCCAGTACTTC. It yields the protein CATSDLVRGSGETQYF.

The CDR3 reads CASSQDGTSTYEQYF. The CDR3 DNA reads as TGCGCCAGCAGCCAAGATGGGACTAGCACGTACGAGCAGTACTTC. V gene TRBV4-1 combines with J gene TRBJ2-7; TRBD2 matches at 9 bases. The CDR3 runs to 15 residues. V was pared by 0 bases and J by 4 bases, with 4 bases of the junction left unmatched. Germline V lookup: CDR1 MGHRA, CDR2 YSYEKL.

This clone was found a few times. The same CDR3 is also encoded by other DNA sequences in this sample. The V call is TRBV9, the J call TRBJ2-1; D perhaps matches TRBD1 (5 bases). The CDR3 totals 15 residues. Germline V gene sequence: CDR1 SGDLS, CDR2 YYNGEE. Trimming removed 2 bases from V and 2 bases from J, with 11 bases in between. For the CDR3, the DNA is TGTGCCAGCAGCGTGGGGCAGGGTACCTACAATGAGCAGTTCTTC. The encoded protein is CASSVGQGTYNEQFF.

The genes are TRBV10-2 and TRBJ1-2, with TRBD1 matching over 9 bases. With 3 bases clipped from V and 8 bases from J, the junction kept 10 bases outside the gene matches. CDR3 length: 15 amino acids. Germline lookup yields CDR1 WSHSY and CDR2 SAAADI. The CDR3 is CASSDSGTGYGGYTF. The DNA of the CDR3 is TGCGCCAGCAGTGATTCTGGGACAGGGTACGGCGGCTACACCTTC.

The rearrangement links TRBV7-2 to TRBJ1-2; no clear D gene. V was trimmed by 2 bases and J by 4 bases, leaving 11 bases between them. CDR1 and CDR2 (germline): SGHTA, FQGNSA. This CDR3 has 14 residues. CDR3 protein: CASSLRNSFYGYTF. In nucleotides, the CDR3 is TGTGCCAGCAGCTTACGTAACAGTTTCTATGGCTACACCTTC.

The chain recombines TRBV4-3 with TRBJ1-5; D is undetermined. The germline V gene encodes CDR1 LGHNA and CDR2 YSLEER. Trimming removed 0 bases from V and 0 bases from J, with 15 bases in between. The CDR3 runs 18 residues. CDR3 coding DNA: TGCGCCAGCAGCCAAGATTTAGGACGGGAATATAGCAATCAGCCCCAGCATTTT. The encoded protein is CASSQDLGREYSNQPQHF.

This chain connects TRBV6-5 to TRBJ1-1; possibly TRBD1 for D (6 bases). There are 13 residues in the CDR3. From germline, CDR1 is MNHEY and CDR2 SVGAGI. Between the trimmed V and J ends, which lost 8 bases and 11 bases, there was a span of 21 bases. The CDR3 protein is CASGYRASTGAFF. CDR3 nucleotides: TGTGCCAGCGGCTACAGGGCCTCGACGGGGGCTTTCTTT.

The rearrangement joins TRBV5-5 to TRBJ2-3, with 7 bases matching TRBD2. The CDR3 consists of 16 residues. Germline loops: CDR1 SGHKS, CDR2 YYEKEE (reference sequence). The V segment lost 2 bases and the J segment 6 bases; nucleotides outside the gene matches: 12. The CDR3 coding sequence is TGTGCCAGCAGCTTAGGGGCCGGACTAGATGGGGATACGCAGTATTTT. Encoded protein: CASSLGAGLDGDTQYF.